Listed below are T cell receptor beta chains from one sample, sequenced in a study of T cell responses to AZD1222 COVID-19 vaccine. Repertoires were generated with immunoSEQ multiplex PCR, while TCRdb's copy carries only in-frame clones and drops some. The table includes over 150,000 clones, under 95% detected once. Sample: peripheral blood, taken on day 0 of MenACWY control vaccination. These receptor sequences come from an adult in good health. Each CDR3 is given with its conserved first and last residue. Each record gives: J gene, D gene, clone size, V gene, CDR3 length, CDR3 protein, CDR3 DNA. The D gene is left open where the match is weak. Only part of the rows carry a size: once, few, many, or a class if the clone is expanded.

TRBJ2-7 | TRBD1 | once | TRBV5-5 | 13 | CASSYGTGYEQYF | TGTGCCAGCAGCTACGGGACAGGATACGAGCAGTACTTC
TRBJ1-4 | TRBD1 | few | TRBV6-5 | 13 | CASRQGTNEKLFF | TGTGCCAGCAGACAGGGGACTAATGAAAAACTGTTTTTT
TRBJ2-7 | . | . | TRBV7-8 | 16 | CASSLIESGSSYEQYF | TGTGCCAGCAGCTTGATTGAGAGCGGGTCCTCCTACGAGCAGTACTTC
TRBJ2-1 | . | . | TRBV9 | 16 | CASSPRSGGSYNEQFF | TGTGCCAGCAGCCCCCGAAGTGGGGGCTCCTACAATGAGCAGTTCTTC
TRBJ2-7 | . | . | TRBV29-1 | 13 | CSVEVDRLGEQYF | TGCAGCGTTGAAGTCGACAGGCTCGGAGAGCAGTACTTC
TRBJ1-2 | TRBD1 | . | TRBV5-1 | 16 | CASSLVINGQGRGYTF | TGCGCCAGCAGCTTGGTAATTAATGGACAGGGCCGTGGCTACACCTTC
TRBJ2-7 | TRBD2 | . | TRBV27 | 14 | CASSPSAGDWEQYF | TGTGCCAGCAGTCCTTCAGCGGGGGACTGGGAGCAGTACTTC
TRBJ2-7 | TRBD1 | . | TRBV6-5 | 14 | CASSHTKQGAEQYF | TGTGCCAGCAGCCACACCAAACAGGGGGCCGAGCAGTACTTC
TRBJ1-5 | TRBD1 | . | TRBV28 | 14 | CASRPGQGTQPQHF | TGTGCCAGCAGACCGGGACAGGGTACTCAGCCCCAGCATTTT
TRBJ2-1 | TRBD2 | . | TRBV30 | 14 | CAWSRLAGYNEQFF | TGTGCCTGGAGTAGACTAGCGGGGTACAATGAGCAGTTCTTC
TRBJ1-1 | . | . | TRBV6-4 | 14 | CASRRDFMNTEAFF | TGTGCCAGCAGGAGGGACTTCATGAACACTGAAGCTTTCTTT
TRBJ1-1 | . | . | TRBV2 | 17 | CASSEVIWVEQNTEAFF | TGTGCCAGCAGTGAAGTCATCTGGGTCGAGCAGAACACTGAAGCTTTCTTT
TRBJ1-4 | TRBD1 | . | TRBV7-2 | 15 | CASSSRTGTNEKLFF | TGTGCCAGCAGCTCCCGGACAGGGACTAATGAAAAACTGTTTTTT
TRBJ1-5 | TRBD1 | once | TRBV24-1 | 16 | CATSDDGTGRNQPQHF | TGTGCCACCAGTGATGACGGGACAGGGAGGAATCAGCCCCAGCATTTT
TRBJ2-2 | . | . | TRBV4-3 | 15 | CASSQVAAGTGELFF | TGCGCCAGCAGCCAAGTAGCAGCTGGCACCGGGGAGCTGTTTTTT
TRBJ2-5 | . | . | TRBV12-3/TRBV12-4 | 12 | CASTASLPTQYF | TGTGCCAGCACCGCATCCCTGCCAACCCAGTACTTC
TRBJ2-1 | . | . | TRBV4-1 | 14 | CASSQWDSDNEQFF | TGCGCCAGCAGCCAATGGGATTCTGACAATGAGCAGTTCTTC
TRBJ2-7 | . | . | TRBV28 | 15 | CASSPPHGRPYEQYF | TGTGCCAGCAGTCCCCCCCATGGGCGCCCCTACGAGCAGTACTTC
TRBJ1-3 | . | . | TRBV30 | 16 | CAWSLQRPSSGNTIYF | TGTGCCTGGAGTTTACAGCGCCCGAGCTCTGGAAACACCATATATTTT
TRBJ1-4 | TRBD1 | . | TRBV9 | 15 | CASSASGGTNEKLFF | TGTGCCAGCAGCGCCTCAGGGGGAACTAATGAAAAACTGTTTTTT
TRBJ2-7 | . | . | TRBV5-1 | 14 | CASSLEAPGGEQYF | TGCGCCAGCAGCTTGGAGGCCCCGGGCGGCGAGCAGTACTTC
TRBJ2-1 | . | . | TRBV19 | 14 | CASSIPLLGNEQFF | TGTGCCAGTAGTATACCCCTGCTGGGGAATGAGCAGTTCTTC
TRBJ2-5 | . | . | TRBV7-9 | 13 | CASSSTSQETQYF | TGTGCCAGCAGCTCCACGTCACAAGAGACCCAGTACTTC
TRBJ1-2 | . | . | TRBV15 | 14 | CATSRGGGGYGYTF | TGTGCCACCAGCAGAGGCGGGGGGGGCTATGGCTACACCTTC
TRBJ2-7 | . | . | TRBV4-1 | 15 | CASSQDRLQQTEQYF | TGCGCCAGCAGCCAAGATCGGCTTCAGCAGACAGAGCAGTACTTC
TRBJ2-7 | . | . | TRBV27 | 17 | CASSFDPRDTGPYEQYF | TGTGCCAGCAGTTTTGATCCACGGGACACCGGCCCATACGAGCAGTACTTC
TRBJ1-2 | TRBD1 | . | TRBV10-3 | 14 | CAISLTGLGYGYTF | TGTGCCATCAGCTTGACAGGGTTAGGCTATGGCTACACCTTC
TRBJ1-2 | . | once | TRBV29-1 | 15 | CSVVVGGRDNYGYTF | TGCAGCGTTGTGGTCGGGGGCCGAGATAACTATGGCTACACCTTC
TRBJ2-7 | . | . | TRBV11-3 | 13 | CASSLGRGYEQYF | TGTGCCAGCAGCTTAGGTCGGGGTTACGAGCAGTACTTC
TRBJ1-2 | TRBD1 | . | TRBV3-1/TRBV3-2 | 15 | CASSQAIGTAYGYTF | TGTGCCAGCAGCCAAGCCATAGGGACAGCCTATGGCTACACCTTC
TRBJ2-7 | . | few | TRBV5-1 | 15 | CASSLARLSGYEQYF | TGCGCCAGCAGCTTGGCCCGGCTTAGCGGCTACGAGCAGTACTTC
TRBJ2-7 | TRBD1 | . | TRBV9 | 14 | CASSVGQGEFEQYF | TGTGCCAGCAGCGTCGGACAGGGAGAATTCGAGCAGTACTTC
TRBJ2-3 | TRBD1 | . | TRBV5-1 | 15 | CASSTGQGWSDTQYF | TGCGCCAGCAGCACGGGACAGGGATGGTCAGATACGCAGTATTTT
TRBJ2-7 | TRBD2 | . | TRBV6-5 | 15 | CASSRGGTTSYEQYF | TGTGCCAGCAGTCGGGGAGGGACTACCTCCTACGAGCAGTACTTC
TRBJ2-5 | . | . | TRBV2 | 15 | CASRGGARRQETQYF | TGTGCCAGCAGAGGTGGTGCCCGACGACAAGAGACCCAGTACTTC
TRBJ2-7 | TRBD2 | . | TRBV19 | 16 | CASSMSPGTSFGEQYF | TGTGCCAGTAGTATGTCACCCGGGACTAGTTTTGGCGAGCAGTACTTC
TRBJ1-5 | . | . | TRBV6-1 | 15 | CASSEFQGHNQPQHF | TGTGCCAGCAGTGAATTTCAGGGGCACAATCAGCCCCAGCATTTT
TRBJ2-3 | TRBD2 | . | TRBV25-1 | 17 | CASSEYASGRAADTQYF | TGTGCCAGCAGTGAATATGCTAGCGGGAGGGCCGCAGATACGCAGTATTTT
TRBJ1-2 | . | . | TRBV7-9 | 14 | CASSARTSNYGYTF | TGTGCCAGCAGCGCCCGGACGTCTAACTATGGCTACACCTTC
TRBJ1-6 | . | once | TRBV5-6 | 15 | CASSSRQSVNSPLHF | TGTGCCAGCAGCTCGCGACAGAGCGTAAATTCACCCCTCCACTTT
TRBJ2-1 | TRBD1 | . | TRBV24-1 | 15 | CATRHTGQGTNEQFF | TGTGCCACCCGCCATACAGGACAGGGTACCAATGAGCAGTTCTTC